This passage covers 22 T cell receptor beta chains from one sample sequenced in a study of PD-L1 blockade in urothelial cancer. Data came from immunoSEQ multiplex PCR; TCRdb stores just in-frame clones and leaves some out. The sample contains under 70,000 clones, approximately 78% of which appear only once. Time point: pretreatment peripheral blood. The material was PBMCs, obtained around atezolizumab (anti-PD-L1) treatment. Source of these receptors: a man in his 70s with urothelial cancer.

This clone has a single count. The gene calls are TRBV6-1 and TRBJ1-5; D is undetermined. The germline V gene has CDR1 MNHNS and CDR2 SASEGT. The CDR3 has 16 residues. Trimming shortened V by 2 bases and J by 4 bases, and 15 bases separated the two germline ends. The CDR3: CASSEMAEVYNQPQHF. As DNA, the CDR3 is TGTGCCAGCAGTGAAATGGCCGAAGTGTATAATCAGCCCCAGCATTTT.

This clone has just one count. CDR3 DNA: TGTGCCAGCAGTACGGCGGGACTAGCGGGAGGTAGGTCCTACGAGCAGTACTTC. Encoded protein: CASSTAGLAGGRSYEQYF. The chain uses TRBV28 and TRBJ2-7, with 15 nucleotides matching TRBD2. CDR3 size: 18 residues. Germline CDR1 and CDR2: MDHEN and SYDVKM. V dropped 5 bases and J dropped 1; count of bases not matched to a gene: 9.

The chain links TRBV7-3 to TRBJ2-6; D is unresolved. Trimming took 0 bases from V and 4 from J, leaving 10 bases between them. The CDR3 sequence is 16 residues long. Germline values: CDR1 SGHTA, CDR2 FQGTGA. For the CDR3, the DNA is TGTGCCAGCAGCTTAACGTTCTCGTTAGGGGCCAACGTCCTGACTTTC. It translates to CASSLTFSLGANVLTF.

This clone was recorded once. The gene calls are TRBV6-5 and TRBJ2-6; D is unclear. The germline gives CDR1 MNHEY, CDR2 SVGAGI. Trimming shortened V by 0 bases and J by 4 bases, and 10 bases separated the two germline ends. CDR3 length: 16 residues. This CDR3 is CASSYSWASGANVLTF. For the CDR3, the DNA is TGTGCCAGCAGTTACTCTTGGGCCTCCGGGGCCAACGTCCTGACTTTC.

V gene TRBV27 combines with J gene TRBJ1-1; possible D gene TRBD1, 6 bases. Trimming took off 0 bases at V and 8 bases at J, with 13 bases between the two ends. In germline, CDR1 is MNHEY, CDR2 SMNVEV (reference sequence). There are 14 residues in the CDR3. The CDR3 nucleotides are TGTGCCAGCAGTTTATCGTGGGGGGGGGCCGAAGCTTTCTTT. Residues: CASSLSWGGAEAFF.

V gene TRBV5-1 combines with J gene TRBJ1-2, with TRBD1 identical over 7 bases. Germline V lookup: CDR1 SGHRS, CDR2 YFSETQ. Trimming took 3 bases from V and 4 from J; bases not matched to a gene: 3. CDR3 length: 13 residues. In DNA form, the CDR3 reads TGCGCCAGCAGCTCTACAGGGGTCTATGGCTACACCTTC. Translated: CASSSTGVYGYTF.

The chain links TRBV27 to TRBJ2-3, with 13 bases fitting TRBD2. V was pared by 2 bases and J by 8 bases, with 4 bases of the junction left unmatched. Germline V lookup: CDR1 MNHEY, CDR2 SMNVEV (reference sequence). This CDR3 spans 15 amino acids. The CDR3 bases are TGTGCCAGCAGTTTACGGACTAGCGGGAGTGGTACGCAGTATTTT. Protein: CASSLRTSGSGTQYF.

This chain connects TRBV4-3 to TRBJ2-1; 9 bases line up with TRBD1. Germline values: CDR1 LGHNA, CDR2 YSLEER. This CDR3 has 21 residues. The ends lost 4 bases at V and 3 bases at J; junction bases unmatched: 22. The CDR3 bases are TGCGCCAGCAGCCGCCAGAAGACAGGGGGGGACTTTTTCAGGCTCTACAATGAGCAGTTCTTC. Translated: CASSRQKTGGDFFRLYNEQFF.

The genes are TRBV27 and TRBJ1-5, with TRBD1 matching over 7 bases. The CDR3 runs 16 residues. CDR1 and CDR2 from the germline V gene are MNHEY and SMNVEV (reference sequence). Trimming took 3 bases from V and 6 from J; bases not matched to a gene: 11. CDR3 nucleotide sequence: TGTGCCAGCAGTTTGTTGGCAGGGGGTCAGACTCAGCCCCAGCATTTT. Translated: CASSLLAGGQTQPQHF.

This clone was counted a single time. The rearrangement links TRBV10-2 to TRBJ2-3, with 11 positions matching TRBD1. CDR3 size: 16 residues. Unmatched junction bases numbered 7, after V lost 4 bases and J lost 4 bases. Germline-derived CDR1 and CDR2 are WSHSY and SAAADI. The CDR3 nucleotides are TGCGCCAGCAGTGGGACTGGACAGGGGGCAGCAGATACGCAGTATTTT. Its translation: CASSGTGQGAADTQYF.

The J gene is TRBJ1-2, the V gene TRBV2; D unresolved. Germline V lookup: CDR1 SNHLY, CDR2 FYNNEI. The CDR3 runs to 14 residues. Trimming took off 6 bases at V and 0 bases at J, with 11 bases between the two ends. In DNA, the CDR3 is TGTGCCAGCAGAAAATCCGTAGCTAACTATGGCTACACCTTC. Its protein product is CASRKSVANYGYTF.

This rearrangement joins TRBV5-1 to TRBJ2-1, with a tentative D call TRBD2 (6 bases). Germline V lookup: CDR1 SGHRS, CDR2 YFSETQ. The CDR3 runs 14 residues. V lost 0 bases and J lost 8, with 12 bases in between. The CDR3, as DNA: TGCGCCAGCAGCTTGGCGGGAGCCTTCGATGAGCAGTTCTTC. It codes for CASSLAGAFDEQFF.

The genes are TRBV27 and TRBJ1-6; 9 bases map to TRBD1. The CDR3 extends over 17 amino acids. CDR1 is MNHEY, CDR2 SMNVEV, per germline (reference sequence). With 6 bases clipped from V and 9 bases from J, the junction kept 15 bases outside the gene matches. CDR3 nucleotide sequence: TGTGCCAGCAGCCAATCCGGGACAGGGTTCCTGAGTTCACCCCTCCACTTT. It is translated as CASSQSGTGFLSSPLHF.

This sequence joins TRBV6-1 and TRBJ2-5; TRBD2 matches 8 bases. The DNA end favors TRBJ2-7, so the J call may be wrong. The germline V gene encodes CDR1 MNHNS and CDR2 SASEGT. The CDR3 is 15 amino acids. CDR3 coding DNA: TGTGCCAGCAGTTCGACCGGGACTAGATACTACGAGCAGTACTTC. This gives the protein CASSSTGTRYYEQYF.

The genes are TRBV28 and TRBJ2-7; TRBD2 matches 9 bases. V dropped 6 bases and J dropped 1; count of bases not matched to a gene: 7. This CDR3 has 15 amino acids. CDR1 and CDR2 from the germline V gene are MDHEN and SYDVKM. In nucleotides, the CDR3 is TGTGCCAGCAGCCTCCGACTAGCGGAATCCTACGAGCAGTACTTC. It translates to CASSLRLAESYEQYF. Supplemented by reference TRBV28 and TRBJ2-7, the full variable domain reads DVKVTQSSRYLVKRTGEKVFLECVQDMDHENMFWYRQDPGLGLRLIYFSYDVKMKEKGDIPEGYSVSREKKERFSLILESASTNQTSMYLCASSLRLAESYEQYFGPGTRLTVT.

The sample holds one count of this clone. This chain connects TRBV6-5 to TRBJ2-3; D is perhaps TRBD1 (6 bases). CDR3 length: 14 residues. Trimming cost V 6 bases and J 5 bases, with 15 bases left between them. Germline V CDR1 and CDR2: MNHEY, SVGAGI. In DNA form, the CDR3 reads TGTGCCAGCAGCTACAGGGAAAGGGGAGATACGCAGTATTTT. Its protein is CASSYRERGDTQYF.

The chain employs TRBV5-4 and TRBJ2-7; the D gene is possibly TRBD2 (6 bases). The CDR3 has 15 residues. V gave up 4 bases and J gave up 2 bases, with 16 bases separating them. The germline V gene has CDR1 SGHNT and CDR2 YYREEE (reference sequence). CDR3 bases: TGTGCCAGCAGCCAAGTTTGGCGGGAAACCTACGAGCAGTACTTC. Its protein is CASSQVWRETYEQYF.

This rearrangement joins TRBV11-3 to TRBJ2-2; D not certain. The CDR3 totals 14 residues. From germline, CDR1 is SGHNT and CDR2 YENEEA. Trimming removed 5 bases from V and 1 base from J, with 8 bases in between. The CDR3 loop reads CASSPRENTGELFF. CDR3 sequence (DNA): TGTGCCAGCAGCCCCCGAGAGAACACCGGGGAGCTGTTTTTT.

In the case of this clone: Within the sample, other DNA sequences also encode this same CDR3. The chain combines TRBV6-5 with TRBJ2-6; the D gene is possibly TRBD1 (6 bases). This CDR3 contains 15 residues. From germline, CDR1 is MNHEY and CDR2 SVGAGI. The germline V and J ends were trimmed by 6 bases and 0 bases, with 9 bases remaining between them. The CDR3 DNA is TGTGCCAGCAGGCAGGGGCCCTCTGGGGCCAACGTCCTGACTTTC. As protein: CASRQGPSGANVLTF.

The V gene is TRBV25-1, the J gene TRBJ2-5; tentatively, D is TRBD2 (5 bases). The germline V gene encodes CDR1 MGHDK and CDR2 SYGVNS. The CDR3 covers 15 residues. V dropped 3 bases and J dropped 2 bases, with 13 bases sitting between them. The CDR3 sequence is CASSDQRLLQETQYF. The CDR3 DNA follows: TGTGCCAGCAGTGATCAGCGGCTCCTACAAGAGACCCAGTACTTC.

The chain links TRBV11-1 to TRBJ2-7; 8 bases are shared with TRBD2. J was trimmed by 2 bases and V by 3 bases; bases with no gene match: 12. From germline, CDR1 is SGHAT and CDR2 FQDESV (reference sequence). CDR3 size: 17 residues. The CDR3 spells CASSFGSSGLNAYEQYF. The DNA of the CDR3 is TGTGCCAGCAGCTTCGGTTCTAGCGGGTTAAACGCCTACGAGCAGTACTTC.

This clone has a single count. V usage is TRBV7-9 and J usage is TRBJ2-3; weak D call: TRBD2 (5 bases). Trimming removed 7 bases from V and 5 bases from J, with 22 bases in between. The length of the CDR3 is 16 residues. The germline V gene encodes CDR1 SEHNR and CDR2 FQNEAQ (reference sequence). The CDR3 spells CASTLRLGGPGDTQYF. The DNA for the CDR3 is TGTGCCAGCACTCTACGACTGGGCGGGCCTGGAGATACGCAGTATTTT.